Each of the 18 T cell receptor beta chains below was sequenced from the same sample in a study of T cells in Graves' hyperthyroidism and ophthalmopathy. Researchers took RNA transcripts and amplified the TCR beta CDR3 regions from them. During a first-round RT-PCR of the TCR CDR3, the HTBI primer set was used. One entry per CDR3 protein results from TCRdb running MiXCR on the multiplex PCR reads. The repertoire consists of around 340,000 distinct CDR3 sequences, with roughly 17% occurring once and the leading ten covering approximately 33%. The specimen was blood. These receptors were collected from a woman aged 30 to 39 with Graves' hyperthyroidism that later progressed to Graves' ophthalmopathy.

This clonotype has a count of ten or more. The chain carries TRBV30 and TRBJ1-4; no reliable D call. The germline V and J ends were trimmed by 6 bases and 5 bases, with 7 bases remaining between them. Germline V lookup: CDR1 GTSNPN, CDR2 SVGIG (reference sequence). The CDR3 has 11 amino acids. CDR3 residues: CACEKNEKLFF. The CDR3 DNA is TGTGCCTGCGAGAAAAATGAAAAACTGTTTTTT. The variable domain in full, with the rest retrieved from reference TRBV30 and TRBJ1-4, is SQTIHQWPATLVQPVGSPLSLECTVEGTSNPNLYWYRQAAGRGLQLLFYSVGIGQISSEVPQNLSASRPQDRQFILSSKKLLLSDSGFYLCACEKNEKLFFGSGTQLSVL.

This clonotype showed up many times. The V gene is TRBV19, the J gene TRBJ2-1; perhaps TRBD2 as D (6 bases). Germline CDR1 is LNHDA and CDR2 is SQIVND (reference sequence). The length of the CDR3 is 15 residues. Trimming stripped 7 bases from V and 3 bases from J, with 16 bases between. The CDR3 nucleotides read TGTGCCAGTACCCCTCGGAATAGCGGCTACAATGAGCAGTTCTTC. Residues: CASTPRNSGYNEQFF.

This clonotype was found a few times. A read error is possible here, since a much larger clone lies one base away. V usage is TRBV28 and J usage is TRBJ1-1; D may be TRBD1 (6 bases). With 6 bases removed from V and 0 bases from J, the gap between germline ends came to 14 bases. Germline V gene lookup returns CDR1 MDHEN and CDR2 SYDVKM. The CDR3 totals 15 residues. CDR3 bases: TGTGCCAGCAGCTTTCCAGGGGCAATGAACACTGAAGCTTTCTTT. Amino acid sequence: CASSFPGAMNTEAFF. The full variable domain, completed using reference TRBV28 and TRBJ1-1, is DVKVTQSSRYLVKRTGEKVFLECVQDMDHENMFWYRQDPGLGLRLIYFSYDVKMKEKGDIPEGYSVSREKKERFSLILESASTNQTSMYLCASSFPGAMNTEAFFGQGTRLTVV.

This clonotype has a handful of counts. The chain combines TRBV20-1 with TRBJ2-7, with D unclear. V was shortened by 3 bases and J by 6 bases, with 24 bases between the two germline ends. The CDR3 runs 16 residues. Looked up from germline, CDR1 is DFQATT and CDR2 is SNEGSKA (reference sequence). As DNA, the CDR3 is TGCAGTGCTAGCCCTGGCGGAGCTGTCAGCCCCTCCGAGCAGTACTTC. Protein: CSASPGGAVSPSEQYF.

This clonotype came up many times. Written as DNA, the CDR3 is TGCAGTGCTAGAGTTGATGGTTTGGGGGGAATGGAGGGCTACACCTTC. Its translation is CSARVDGLGGMEGYTF. V is TRBV20-1 and J is TRBJ1-2; D might be TRBD1 (5 bases). Germline V CDR1 and CDR2: DFQATT, SNEGSKA (reference sequence). The CDR3 consists of 16 residues. V lost 1 base to trimming and J lost 8 bases, with 23 bases between them.

The rearrangement uses TRBV6-1 and TRBJ2-7; 7 bases agree with TRBD2. The CDR3 is 14 amino acids. Germline CDR1 is MNHNS and CDR2 is SASEGT. Trimming removed 0 bases from V and 6 bases from J; junction bases left unmatched: 5. The CDR3 here is CASSEAAGAAEQYF. For the CDR3, the DNA is TGTGCCAGCAGTGAAGCTGCGGGAGCTGCCGAGCAGTACTTC.

This clonotype was observed at least ten times. This chain links TRBV12-3 or TRBV12-4 with TRBJ2-5; the D is unclear. V was trimmed by 3 bases and J by 0 bases, leaving 5 bases between them. This CDR3 is built from 13 residues. CDR3 sequence reads: CASSFVYQETQYF. CDR3 DNA sequence: TGTGCCAGCAGTTTTGTATACCAAGAGACCCAGTACTTC.

This clonotype has a count of ten or more. V is TRBV18 and J is TRBJ2-7, with TRBD1 as a possible D gene (5 bases). This CDR3 has 15 residues. Trimming left V 2 bases short and J 2 bases short, with 13 bases between. CDR1 is KGHSH, CDR2 LQKENI, per germline. In DNA, the CDR3 is TGTGCCAGCTCACCATTGACAGAGAAACCCTACGAGCAGTACTTC. Residues: CASSPLTEKPYEQYF.

This clonotype was counted many times. The chain employs TRBV11-3 and TRBJ2-7; a weak D match, TRBD2 (5 bases). There are 14 residues in the CDR3. Germline-derived CDR1 and CDR2 are SGHNT and YENEEA. Deletions cut 1 base from V and 3 bases from J, with 10 bases between. CDR3 in DNA: TGTGCCAGCAGCTTAGGTATCGGGGACTACGAGCAGTACTTC. Encoded protein: CASSLGIGDYEQYF.

To note about this clonotype: Just one base apart from a much larger clone, this may be a read error. The CDR3 carries no conserved terminal phenylalanine or tryptophan, so it likely arises from a read error. The chain carries TRBV25-1 and TRBJ2-2, with a possible D match to TRBD1 (5 bases). Germline lookup yields CDR1 MGHDK and CDR2 SYGVNS. V was trimmed by 4 bases and J by 9 bases, leaving 21 bases between them. This CDR3 is 16 amino acids long. The CDR3 DNA follows: TGTGCCAGCAGTGGGGCCATGGACACCGGATCCCGGGAGCTGTTTCTT. Its protein is CASSGAMDTGSRELFL.

This chain joins TRBV7-9 and TRBJ1-3; D is unresolved. The CDR3 contains 15 residues. Germline CDR1 is SEHNR and CDR2 is FQNEAQ (reference sequence). The V gene lost 5 bases and the J gene lost 0 bases, with 11 bases spanning the gap. The CDR3 sequence is CASSTPGDSGNTIYF. The CDR3, as DNA: TGTGCCAGCAGCACTCCAGGAGACTCTGGAAACACCATATATTTT. Drawing the rest from reference TRBV7-9 and TRBJ1-3, the complete variable domain is DTGVSQNPRHKITKRGQNVTFRCDPISEHNRLYWYRQTLGQGPEFLTYFQNEAQLEKSRLLSDRFSAERPKGSFSTLEIQRTEQGDSAMYLCASSTPGDSGNTIYFGEGSWLTVV.

The chain combines TRBV28 with TRBJ1-2; 11 bases are a match to TRBD1. The V gene end was trimmed by 5 bases and the J gene end by 5 bases; junction bases not matched to a gene: 1. Looked up from germline, CDR1 is MDHEN and CDR2 is SYDVKM. The CDR3 has 13 amino acids. CDR3: CASSRDRGYGYTF. The CDR3 nucleotides are TGTGCCAGCAGTCGGGACAGGGGGTATGGCTACACCTTC.

The rearrangement joins TRBV4-1 to TRBJ2-2, with 7 bases that match TRBD2. The CDR3 contains 17 residues. Germline values: CDR1 MGHRA, CDR2 YSYEKL. The V segment lost 0 bases and the J segment 0 bases; nucleotides outside the gene matches: 4. The CDR3 DNA reads as TGCGCCAGCAGCCAAGATGGGGGGGGGGCGAACACCGGGGAGCTGTTTTTT. Translated: CASSQDGGGANTGELFF.

This clonotype was seen ten or more times. The chain joins TRBV19 to TRBJ1-5; 7 bases map to TRBD1. Trimming cost V 9 bases and J 0 bases; bases outside gene matches: 8. This CDR3 spans 15 amino acids. CDR1 and CDR2 from the germline V gene are LNHDA and SQIVND (reference sequence). The CDR3 protein is CASSGQSYSNQPQHF. The DNA of the CDR3 is TGTGCCAGCTCGGGACAGTCCTATAGCAATCAGCCCCAGCATTTT.

This clonotype has at least ten counts. The CDR3 region has the DNA TGTGCCACCAGCCAACGCTTGGAAGCCTATGGCTACACCTTC. Its translation is CATSQRLEAYGYTF. V gene TRBV15 combines with J gene TRBJ1-2; D remains unclear. There are 14 residues in the CDR3. Trimming cost V 5 bases and J 4 bases, with 14 bases left between them. Germline loops: CDR1 LNHNV, CDR2 YYDKDF (reference sequence).

This clonotype has more than one count but fewer than ten. This chain joins TRBV6-1 and TRBJ1-2; D perhaps matches TRBD1 (5 bases). V shed 9 bases and J shed 6 bases, with 20 bases lying between them. CDR3 length: 14 residues. Looked up from germline, CDR1 is MNHNS and CDR2 is SASEGT. Here the CDR3 reads CASREDKGLDGYTF. For the CDR3, the DNA is TGTGCCAGTCGCGAGGACAAGGGGCTGGATGGCTACACCTTC.

In this sample, this clonotype turned up a few times. The genes are TRBV20-1 and TRBJ1-5, with D unresolved. The germline CDR1 and CDR2 sequences are DFQATT and SNEGSKA (reference sequence). The CDR3 has 14 residues. The CDR3 region is CSIPSGGLNQPQHF. The DNA for the CDR3 is TGCAGCATACCCTCAGGCGGCCTCAATCAGCCCCAGCATTTT.

This clonotype came up many times. The chain links TRBV6-5 to TRBJ1-2; TRBD1 is a possible D gene (5 bases). The CDR3 spans 16 residues. Trimming cost V 2 bases and J 0 bases, with 13 bases left between them. Germline assignment: CDR1 MNHEY and CDR2 SVGAGI. CDR3 sequence (DNA): TGTGCCAGCAGTTACCGACCGGGACCCACTAACTATGGCTACACCTTC. It encodes CASSYRPGPTNYGYTF.